This TCR beta chain derives from a study of blood T cell repertoires in COVID-19. Germline V lookup: CDR1 ENHRY, CDR2 SYGVKD. The CDR3 length is 16 residues. V was shortened by 4 bases and J by 4 bases, with 19 bases between the two germline ends. The assay was immunoSEQ multiplex PCR, and TCRdb's table has in-frame clones only and misses some. The profile shows roughly 50,000 clones, about 83% of them singletons. The chain recombines TRBV10-3 with TRBJ1-2; possible D gene TRBD1, 6 bases. Source material: peripheral blood. The source of this sequence is a woman between 55 and 75 years old with acute or convalescent COVID-19. CDR3 nucleotides: TGTGCCATCAGTGGATCGTACAGGGCGACCCTCTATGGCTACACCTTC. It is translated as CAISGSYRATLYGYTF.